These 10 T cell receptor beta chains were sequenced from one sample in a study of blood T cell repertoires in COVID-19. Clones were sequenced by immunoSEQ multiplex PCR, and TCRdb holds only the in-frame ones, with some missing. The profile covers 90,000 to 120,000 clones, with approximately 70% appearing a single time and about 5.9% taken by the ten largest. The sequenced sample consisted of peripheral blood. These receptor sequences come from a man older than 75 with acute or convalescent COVID-19.

The chain combines TRBV4-2 with TRBJ2-1, with D perhaps TRBD1 (5 bases). Trimming stripped 4 bases from V and 4 bases from J, with 17 bases between. Germline CDR1 is LGHNA and CDR2 is YNFKEQ. The CDR3 has 16 amino acids. CDR3 loop: CASSPELRGPYNEQFF. DNA for the CDR3: TGTGCCAGCAGCCCGGAGCTAAGGGGCCCTTACAATGAGCAGTTCTTC.

The rearrangement links TRBV19 to TRBJ2-3; TRBD2 matches 10 bases. CDR1 and CDR2 from the germline V gene are LNHDA and SQIVND (reference sequence). The J segment lost 5 bases and the V segment lost 1 base, leaving 6 bases of the junction unmatched. The length of the CDR3 is 16 residues. CDR3 bases: TGTGCCAGTAGTATAGCAGCGGGAGGGTCTGGAGATACGCAGTATTTT. Translating it yields CASSIAAGGSGDTQYF.

This sequence joins TRBV5-1 and TRBJ2-3; D uncertain. The CDR3 contains 14 residues. The V gene lost 0 bases and the J gene lost 2 bases, with 7 bases spanning the gap. In germline, CDR1 is SGHRS, CDR2 YFSETQ. In DNA, the CDR3 is TGCGCCAGCAGCTTGGAGCGAGCCACAGATACGCAGTATTTT. Protein sequence: CASSLERATDTQYF.

The rearrangement links TRBV5-1 to TRBJ2-3; 10 nucleotides agree with TRBD2. The CDR3 has 14 amino acids. The trim removed 2 bases at V and 4 bases at J, leaving 1 base unmatched. Germline V gene data show CDR1 as SGHRS and CDR2 as YFSETQ. CDR3 protein: CASSFGLAADTQYF. CDR3 in DNA: TGCGCCAGCAGCTTTGGACTAGCGGCAGATACGCAGTATTTT.

The rearrangement uses TRBV28 and TRBJ2-7; D possibly corresponds to TRBD1 (6 bases). CDR3 length equals 16 residues. Germline V gene sequence: CDR1 MDHEN, CDR2 SYDVKM. Trimming pared 5 bases from V and 0 bases from J, leaving 17 bases between. CDR3 region: CASSRGEGTFSYEQYF. As DNA, the CDR3 is TGTGCCAGCAGTCGAGGGGAAGGGACATTCTCCTACGAGCAGTACTTC.

The V and J genes are TRBV24-1 and TRBJ1-5; 10 bases map to TRBD1. Germline CDR1 reads KGHDR; CDR2 reads SFDVKD. Germline trimming cut 7 bases from V and 4 bases from J; bases unmatched to any gene: 3. CDR3 size: 14 residues. CDR3 nucleotide sequence: TGTGCCACCAGGGACAGGGGGAATAATCAGCCCCAGCATTTT. Translated, it gives CATRDRGNNQPQHF.

The chain carries TRBV6-5 and TRBJ1-1; possibly TRBD1 for D (5 bases). The CDR3 extends over 11 amino acids. Per germline, CDR1 MNHEY and CDR2 SVGAGI. The V and J ends lost 0 bases and 11 bases respectively, with 7 bases between them. The DNA for the CDR3 is TGTGCCAGCAGTTACTCTGGGGCGGCTTTCTTT. It yields the protein CASSYSGAAFF.

This rearrangement joins TRBV2 to TRBJ2-7; 8 positions match TRBD2. J gave up 2 bases and V 7 bases, and 10 bases lay outside the gene matches. Germline V gene sequence: CDR1 SNHLY, CDR2 FYNNEI. The CDR3 extends over 15 amino acids. The CDR3 DNA is TGTGCCAGCACCCCTCGACTAGCGAATACCTACGAGCAGTACTTC. Encoded protein: CASTPRLANTYEQYF. Together with reference TRBV2 and TRBJ2-7, the CDR3 gives the full variable domain: EPEVTQTPSHQVTQMGQEVILRCVPISNHLYFYWYRQILGQKVEFLVSFYNNEISEKSEIFDDQFSVERPDGSNFTLKIRSTKLEDSAMYFCASTPRLANTYEQYFGPGTRLTVT.

The J gene is TRBJ1-5, the V gene TRBV24-1; D is ambiguous. Germline V CDR1 and CDR2: KGHDR, SFDVKD. V gave up 6 bases and J gave up 4 bases, with 9 bases separating them. The CDR3 sequence is 13 residues long. The CDR3 is CATSLAENQPQHF. The CDR3 nucleotides are TGTGCCACCAGTCTGGCAGAAAATCAGCCCCAGCATTTT.

This clone was seen only once. The gene calls are TRBV28 and TRBJ2-7, with 12 bases that match TRBD2. Trimming at V came to 5 bases and at J to 2 bases, leaving 7 bases not matched to a gene. The germline V gene encodes CDR1 MDHEN and CDR2 SYDVKM. The CDR3 loop spans 16 amino acids. CDR3 bases: TGTGCCAGCAGTCTAGCGGGAGGGCCATTAGCCTACGAGCAGTACTTC. The encoded protein is CASSLAGGPLAYEQYF.